The 16 T cell receptor beta chains given below trace back to one sample, sequenced in a study of post-analysis software for immune sequencing data. Study-wide findings and caveats: When patients were compared with controls, a handful of TRBV segments were more frequent, TRBV5-6, TRBV5-1 and TRBV20-1 among them.

Unique molecular identifiers were built into the TCR beta cDNA libraries. TCRdb recomputed calls from the PCR reads with MiXCR, one row per CDR3 protein. This sample has some 700,000 distinct CDR3 sequences; over 45% occur once, and the top ten carry around 11%. Antigens for these TCRs are unknown. The sequencing input was blood. These receptors came from a girl aged 2-9 years with multiple sclerosis.

This clonotype was counted only a few times. The chain couples TRBV3-1 to TRBJ1-1, with D maybe TRBD1 (5 bases). The CDR3 consists of 15 residues. V shed 1 base and J shed 11 bases, with 20 bases lying between them. Germline loops: CDR1 LGHDT, CDR2 YNNKEL (reference sequence). DNA for the CDR3: TGTGCCAGCAGCCAAGTCGCGGACAAGACGGGTGAGGCTTTCTTT. Translating it yields CASSQVADKTGEAFF.

The chain couples TRBV12-5 to TRBJ2-1; 7 bases fit TRBD2. The CDR3 contains 17 residues. J gave up 1 base and V 0 bases, and 6 bases lay outside the gene matches. Germline V gene data show CDR1 as LGHNT and CDR2 as FRNRAP. DNA of the CDR3: TGTGCTAGTGGTTTGGTACCCCAGCGGGATTCCTACAATGAGCAGTTCTTC. Residues: CASGLVPQRDSYNEQFF.

This clonotype has a handful of counts. The chain is built from TRBV2 and TRBJ2-4; 13 nucleotides line up with TRBD2. The CDR3 spans 17 residues. Germline CDR1 SNHLY, CDR2 FYNNEI. The V segment lost 3 bases and the J segment 0 bases; nucleotides outside the gene matches: 2. This CDR3 reads CASSDGLAGEAKNIQYF. CDR3 DNA: TGTGCCAGCAGTGACGGACTAGCGGGAGAAGCCAAAAACATTCAGTACTTC.

This chain links TRBV5-5 with TRBJ2-5, with 7 bases identical to TRBD2. Germline CDR1 SGHKS, CDR2 YYEKEE (reference sequence). This CDR3 spans 20 amino acids. Trimming took 4 bases from V and 1 from J; bases not matched to a gene: 22. For the CDR3, the DNA is TGTGCCAGCAGCCCGATCGGGGAGGGAACGGGAGGATGGAGCCAAGAGACCCAGTACTTC. Translated: CASSPIGEGTGGWSQETQYF.

The rearrangement links TRBV2 to TRBJ2-3; D not resolved. Germline values: CDR1 SNHLY, CDR2 FYNNEI. V was pared by 7 bases and J by 6 bases, with 8 bases between. The length of the CDR3 is 11 residues. The chain's CDR3 is CASMAMDTQYF. CDR3 coding DNA: TGTGCCAGCATGGCGATGGATACGCAGTATTTT.

This rearrangement joins TRBV10-2 to TRBJ2-5; possibly TRBD2 for D (6 bases). Deletions cut 10 bases from V and 5 bases from J, with 20 bases between. Germline-derived CDR1 and CDR2 are WSHSY and SAAADI. This CDR3 has 14 amino acids. The CDR3 sequence is CATQLGGEVETQYF. The CDR3 DNA reads TGCGCCACCCAGCTAGGAGGGGAGGTCGAGACCCAGTACTTC.

V and J are TRBV10-2 and TRBJ2-3; TRBD2 matches 9 bases. Germline V CDR1 and CDR2: WSHSY, SAAADI. The V segment lost 3 bases and the J segment 5 bases; nucleotides outside the gene matches: 6. This CDR3 is 15 amino acids long. CDR3 residues: CASSDSGSLGDTQYF. The CDR3 DNA reads as TGCGCCAGCAGTGATAGCGGGAGTTTGGGAGATACGCAGTATTTT.

This chain links TRBV7-3 with TRBJ2-1, with 14 bases that match TRBD2. This CDR3 is built from 15 residues. With 4 bases clipped from V and 10 bases from J, the junction kept 6 bases outside the gene matches. Germline V gives CDR1 SGHTA, CDR2 FQGTGA. CDR3 region: CASSSGTSGGQEQFF. The CDR3 nucleotides read TGTGCCAGCAGCTCTGGGACTAGCGGGGGACAAGAGCAGTTCTTC.

The rearrangement joins TRBV29-1 to TRBJ2-1; the match to TRBD2 covers 15 bases. The germline V gene encodes CDR1 SQVTM and CDR2 ANQGSEA. V lost 6 bases to trimming and J lost 0 bases; unmatched junction nucleotides: 6. The CDR3 has 17 amino acids. The CDR3 sequence is CSVEGLAGGPSYNEQFF. The CDR3 bases are TGCAGCGTGGAGGGACTAGCGGGAGGCCCCTCCTACAATGAGCAGTTCTTC.

This clonotype was recorded a few times. The J gene is TRBJ1-2, the V gene TRBV6-1; a weak D match, TRBD1 (5 bases). Germline lookup yields CDR1 MNHNS and CDR2 SASEGT. The germline V and J ends were trimmed by 2 bases and 0 bases, with 13 bases remaining between them. The CDR3 extends over 16 amino acids. CDR3 residues: CASSEMGRLTNYGYTF. The CDR3 coding sequence is TGTGCCAGCAGTGAAATGGGGCGGCTGACTAACTATGGCTACACCTTC.

About this clonotype itself: The CDR3 does not end in the conserved phenylalanine or tryptophan, so this is likely a read error. This chain uses TRBV7-2 with TRBJ1-2; possibly TRBD1 for D (6 bases). Germline lookup yields CDR1 SGHTA and CDR2 FQGNSA. The CDR3 spans 15 residues. V was clipped by 5 bases and J by 6 bases, with 19 bases between them. The chain's CDR3 is CASSVLGGVSDGYTV. CDR3 coding DNA: TGTGCCAGCAGCGTCCTGGGGGGCGTATCGGATGGCTACACCGTC.

This clonotype was seen only a few times. The genes are TRBV7-3 and TRBJ2-5, with D unclear. This CDR3 comprises 13 residues. Germline lookup yields CDR1 SGHTA and CDR2 FQGTGA. V dropped 2 bases and J dropped 0 bases, with 4 bases sitting between them. The CDR3 reads CASSLQYQETQYF. In DNA form, the CDR3 reads TGTGCCAGCAGCTTACAGTACCAAGAGACCCAGTACTTC.

The chain couples TRBV21-1 to TRBJ2-1; TRBD2, the table's D call, was not compared with the DNA. TRBV21-1 is annotated as a pseudogene. CDR3 size: 15 residues. CDR3 protein: CASSTRLPEYNEQFF. CDR3 nucleotide sequence: TGTGCCAGCAGCACGAGACTCCCCGAGTATAATGAGCAGTTCTTC.

CDR3 residues: CSARGGYRGRNVYTF. The CDR3 nucleotides are TGCAGTGCTAGAGGGGGATACAGGGGGCGTAACGTCTACACCTTC. The chain couples TRBV20-1 to TRBJ1-2; 9 bases are a match to TRBD1. The germline V gene has CDR1 DFQATT and CDR2 SNEGSKA (reference sequence). This CDR3 spans 15 amino acids. The J segment lost 10 bases and the V segment lost 1 base, leaving 13 bases of the junction unmatched.

V usage is TRBV20-1 and J usage is TRBJ1-1; 7 bases agree with TRBD1. Germline values: CDR1 DFQATT, CDR2 SNEGSKA (reference sequence). V shed 3 bases, J shed 4 bases, and the junction held 5 bases outside the gene matches. This CDR3 region has 13 residues. The CDR3 coding sequence is TGCAGTGCTAGGGAGACAGGGATCACTGAAGCTTTCTTT. Its protein product is CSARETGITEAFF.

In this sample, this clonotype turned up a few times. The chain is built from TRBV27 and TRBJ2-1, with 11 nucleotides matching TRBD2. The germline V gene encodes CDR1 MNHEY and CDR2 SMNVEV (reference sequence). Trimming took 8 bases from V and 7 from J; bases not matched to a gene: 10. This CDR3 has 15 residues. For the CDR3, the DNA is TGTGCCAGCTGGTTAGCGGGAGGGCCAATAAATGAGCAGTTCTTC. This gives the protein CASWLAGGPINEQFF.